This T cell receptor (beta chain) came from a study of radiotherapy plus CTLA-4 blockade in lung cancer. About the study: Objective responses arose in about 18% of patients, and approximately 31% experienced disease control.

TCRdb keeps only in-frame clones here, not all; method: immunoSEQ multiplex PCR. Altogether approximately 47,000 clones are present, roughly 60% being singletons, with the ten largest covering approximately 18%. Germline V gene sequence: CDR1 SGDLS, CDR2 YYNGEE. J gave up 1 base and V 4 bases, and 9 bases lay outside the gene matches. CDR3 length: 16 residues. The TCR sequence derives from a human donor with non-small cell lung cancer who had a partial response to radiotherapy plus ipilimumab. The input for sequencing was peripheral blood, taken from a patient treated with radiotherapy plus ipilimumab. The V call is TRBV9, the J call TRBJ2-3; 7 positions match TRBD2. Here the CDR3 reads CASSPTSGEGTDTQYF. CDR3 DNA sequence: TGTGCCAGCAGCCCCACGAGCGGGGAGGGCACAGATACGCAGTATTTT.